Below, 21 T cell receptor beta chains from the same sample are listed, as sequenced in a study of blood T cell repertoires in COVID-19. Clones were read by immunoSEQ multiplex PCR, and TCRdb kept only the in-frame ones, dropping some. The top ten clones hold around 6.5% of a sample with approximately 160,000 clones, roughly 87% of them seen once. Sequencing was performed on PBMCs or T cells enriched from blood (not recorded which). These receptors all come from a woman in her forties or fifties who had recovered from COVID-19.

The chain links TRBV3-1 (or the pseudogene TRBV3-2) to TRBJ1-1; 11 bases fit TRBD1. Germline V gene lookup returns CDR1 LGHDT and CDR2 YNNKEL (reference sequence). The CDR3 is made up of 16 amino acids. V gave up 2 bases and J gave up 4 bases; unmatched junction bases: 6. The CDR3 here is CASSQWTGGRLTEAFF. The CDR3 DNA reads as TGTGCCAGCAGCCAATGGACAGGGGGCCGTCTCACTGAAGCTTTCTTT.

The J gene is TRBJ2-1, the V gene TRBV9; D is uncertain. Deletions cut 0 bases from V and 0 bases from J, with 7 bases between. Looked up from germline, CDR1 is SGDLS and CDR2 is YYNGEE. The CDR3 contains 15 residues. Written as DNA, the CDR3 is TGTGCCAGCAGCGTAGCCCTGAGCTCCTACAATGAGCAGTTCTTC. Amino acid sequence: CASSVALSSYNEQFF.

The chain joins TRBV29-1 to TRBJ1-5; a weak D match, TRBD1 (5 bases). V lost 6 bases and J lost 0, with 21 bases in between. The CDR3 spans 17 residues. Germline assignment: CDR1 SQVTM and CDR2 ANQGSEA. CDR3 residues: CSVRGGTHDNSNQPQHF. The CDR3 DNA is TGCAGCGTCCGAGGAGGGACCCACGATAATAGCAATCAGCCCCAGCATTTT.

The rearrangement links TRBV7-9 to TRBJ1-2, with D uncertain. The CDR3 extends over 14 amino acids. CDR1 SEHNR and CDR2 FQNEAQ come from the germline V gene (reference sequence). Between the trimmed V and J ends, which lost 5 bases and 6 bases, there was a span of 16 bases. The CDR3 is CASSVRGSGDGYTF. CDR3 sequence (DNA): TGTGCCAGCAGCGTCCGGGGTTCTGGGGATGGCTACACCTTC.

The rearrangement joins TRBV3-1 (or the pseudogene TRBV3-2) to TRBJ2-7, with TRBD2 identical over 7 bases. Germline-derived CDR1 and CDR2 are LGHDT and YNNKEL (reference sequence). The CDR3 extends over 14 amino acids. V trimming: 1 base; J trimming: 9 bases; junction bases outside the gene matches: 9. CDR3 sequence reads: CASSQGLSGMGQYF. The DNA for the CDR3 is TGTGCCAGCAGCCAAGGACTGAGCGGGATGGGGCAGTACTTC.

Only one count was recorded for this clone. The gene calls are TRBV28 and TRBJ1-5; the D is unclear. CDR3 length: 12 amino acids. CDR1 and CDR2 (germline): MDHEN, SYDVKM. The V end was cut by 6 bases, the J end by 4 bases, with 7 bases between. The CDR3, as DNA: TGTGCCAGCAGACTCGGTAATCAGCCCCAGCATTTT. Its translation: CASRLGNQPQHF. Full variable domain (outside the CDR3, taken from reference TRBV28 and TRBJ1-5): DVKVTQSSRYLVKRTGEKVFLECVQDMDHENMFWYRQDPGLGLRLIYFSYDVKMKEKGDIPEGYSVSREKKERFSLILESASTNQTSMYLCASRLGNQPQHFGDGTRLSIL.

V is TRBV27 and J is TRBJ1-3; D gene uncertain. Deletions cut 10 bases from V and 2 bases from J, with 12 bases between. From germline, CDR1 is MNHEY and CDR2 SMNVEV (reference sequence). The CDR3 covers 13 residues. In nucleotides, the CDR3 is TGTGCCACCGCATCGAGTCCTGGAAACACCATATATTTT. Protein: CATASSPGNTIYF.

The CDR3 nucleotides read TGCGCCAGCAGCCCCGTAGTAGGCTTGCGGGACCCGAGCACAGATACGCAGTATTTT. Translating gives CASSPVVGLRDPSTDTQYF. This chain links TRBV5-1 with TRBJ2-3; maybe TRBD2 (6 bases). Trimming removed 4 bases from V and 0 bases from J, with 24 bases in between. The CDR3 consists of 19 residues. Germline V CDR1 and CDR2: SGHRS, YFSETQ.

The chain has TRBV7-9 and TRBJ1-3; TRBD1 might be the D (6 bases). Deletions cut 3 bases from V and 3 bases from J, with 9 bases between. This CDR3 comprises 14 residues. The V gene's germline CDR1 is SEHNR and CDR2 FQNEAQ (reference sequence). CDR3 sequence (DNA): TGTGCCAGCAGCTTTCAAGGGGGTGGAAACACCATATATTTT. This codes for CASSFQGGGNTIYF.

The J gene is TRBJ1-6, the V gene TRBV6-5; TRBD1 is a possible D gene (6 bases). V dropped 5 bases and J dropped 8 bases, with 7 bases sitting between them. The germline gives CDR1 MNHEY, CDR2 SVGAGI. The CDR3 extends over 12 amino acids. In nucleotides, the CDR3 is TGTGCCAGCAGTCCAGGGGATTCACCCCTCCACTTT. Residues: CASSPGDSPLHF.

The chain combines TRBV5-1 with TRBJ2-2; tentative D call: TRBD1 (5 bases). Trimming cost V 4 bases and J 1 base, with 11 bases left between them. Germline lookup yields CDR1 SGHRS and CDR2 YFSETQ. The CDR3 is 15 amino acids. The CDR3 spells CASSKRQGNTGELFF. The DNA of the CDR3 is TGCGCCAGCAGCAAAAGGCAGGGGAACACCGGGGAGCTGTTTTTT.

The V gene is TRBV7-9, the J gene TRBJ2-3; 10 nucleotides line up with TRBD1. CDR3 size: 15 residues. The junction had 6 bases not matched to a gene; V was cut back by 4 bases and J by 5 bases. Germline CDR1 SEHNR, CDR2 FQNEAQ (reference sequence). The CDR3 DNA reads TGTGCCAGCAGCTCAGGACAGGGGGATAAAGATACGCAGTATTTT. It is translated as CASSSGQGDKDTQYF.

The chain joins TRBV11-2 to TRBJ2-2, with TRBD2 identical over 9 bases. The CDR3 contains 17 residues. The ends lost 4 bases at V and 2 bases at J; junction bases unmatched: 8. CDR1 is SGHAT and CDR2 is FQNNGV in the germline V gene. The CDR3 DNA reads TGTGCCAGCAGCTCTCCTTGGACTAGCGCCAACACCGGGGAGCTGTTTTTT. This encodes CASSSPWTSANTGELFF.

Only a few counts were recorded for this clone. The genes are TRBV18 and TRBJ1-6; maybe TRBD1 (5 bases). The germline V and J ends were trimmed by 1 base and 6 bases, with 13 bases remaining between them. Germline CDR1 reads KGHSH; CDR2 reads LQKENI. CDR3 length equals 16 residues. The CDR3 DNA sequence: TGTGCCAGCTCACCACTGAGGCAGGGCACTAATTCACCCCTCCACTTT. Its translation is CASSPLRQGTNSPLHF.

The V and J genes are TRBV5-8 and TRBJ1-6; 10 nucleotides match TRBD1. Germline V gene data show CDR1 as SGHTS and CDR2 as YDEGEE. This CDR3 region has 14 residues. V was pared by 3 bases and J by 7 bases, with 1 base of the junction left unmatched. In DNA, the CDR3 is TGTGCCAGCAGCTGGGGACAGGGGAATTCACCCCTCCACTTT. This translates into CASSWGQGNSPLHF.

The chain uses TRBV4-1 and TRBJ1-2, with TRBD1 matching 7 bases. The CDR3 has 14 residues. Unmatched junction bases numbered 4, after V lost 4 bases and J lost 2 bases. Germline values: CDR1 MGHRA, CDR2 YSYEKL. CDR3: CASSPAGQNYGYTF. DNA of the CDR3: TGCGCCAGCAGCCCTGCGGGACAGAACTATGGCTACACCTTC.

The CDR3 sequence is CASSMQGTDTQYF. CDR3 coding DNA: TGTGCCAGCAGCATGCAGGGAACAGATACGCAGTATTTT. V gene TRBV9 combines with J gene TRBJ2-3; D perhaps matches TRBD1 (5 bases). The CDR3 has 13 residues. The germline CDR1 and CDR2 sequences are SGDLS and YYNGEE. Trimming shortened V by 4 bases and J by 3 bases, and 9 bases separated the two germline ends.

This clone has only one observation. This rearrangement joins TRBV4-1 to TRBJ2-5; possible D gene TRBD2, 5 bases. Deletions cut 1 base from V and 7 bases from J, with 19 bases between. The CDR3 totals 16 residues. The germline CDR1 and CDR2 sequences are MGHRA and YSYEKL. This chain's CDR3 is CASSQVGETPSGTQYF. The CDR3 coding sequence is TGCGCCAGCAGCCAAGTTGGGGAGACACCCTCGGGGACCCAGTACTTC.

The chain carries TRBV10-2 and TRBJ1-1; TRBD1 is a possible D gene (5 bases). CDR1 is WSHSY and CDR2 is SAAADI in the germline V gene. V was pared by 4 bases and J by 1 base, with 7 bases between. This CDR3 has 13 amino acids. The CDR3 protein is CASSVDTNTEAFF. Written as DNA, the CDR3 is TGCGCCAGCAGTGTGGACACGAACACTGAAGCTTTCTTT.

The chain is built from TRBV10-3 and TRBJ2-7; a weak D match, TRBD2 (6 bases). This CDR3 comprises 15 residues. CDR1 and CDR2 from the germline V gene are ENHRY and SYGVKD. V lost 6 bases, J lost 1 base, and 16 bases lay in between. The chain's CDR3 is CAISDWEALSYEQYF. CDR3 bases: TGTGCCATCAGCGACTGGGAGGCATTATCCTACGAGCAGTACTTC.

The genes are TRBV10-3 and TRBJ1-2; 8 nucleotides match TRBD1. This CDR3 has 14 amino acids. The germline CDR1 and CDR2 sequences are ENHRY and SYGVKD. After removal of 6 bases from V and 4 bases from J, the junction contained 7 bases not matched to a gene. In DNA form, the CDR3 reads TGTGCCATCAGAGCTGGACAGGGAGCCTATGGCTACACCTTC. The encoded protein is CAIRAGQGAYGYTF.